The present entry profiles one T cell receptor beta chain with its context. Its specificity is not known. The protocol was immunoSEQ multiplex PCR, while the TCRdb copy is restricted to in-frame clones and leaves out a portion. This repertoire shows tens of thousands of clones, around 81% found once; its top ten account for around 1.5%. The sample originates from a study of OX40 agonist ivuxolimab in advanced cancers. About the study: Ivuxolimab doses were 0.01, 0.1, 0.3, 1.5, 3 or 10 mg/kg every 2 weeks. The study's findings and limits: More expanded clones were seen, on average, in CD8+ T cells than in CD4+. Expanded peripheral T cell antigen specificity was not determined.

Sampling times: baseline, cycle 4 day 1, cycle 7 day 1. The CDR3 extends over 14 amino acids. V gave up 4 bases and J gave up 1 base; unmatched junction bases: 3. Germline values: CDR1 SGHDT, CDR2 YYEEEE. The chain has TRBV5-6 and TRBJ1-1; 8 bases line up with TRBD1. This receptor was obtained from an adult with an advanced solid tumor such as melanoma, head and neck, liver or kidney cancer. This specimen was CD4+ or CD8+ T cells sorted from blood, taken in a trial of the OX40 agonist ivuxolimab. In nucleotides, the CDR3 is TGTGCCAGCAGCGTGGACAGGGCGAACACTGAAGCTTTCTTT. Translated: CASSVDRANTEAFF.